The entry below describes one T cell receptor (beta chain). The antigen remains undetermined. The assay was immunoSEQ multiplex PCR, and TCRdb's table has in-frame clones only and misses some. The repertoire consists of about 74,000 clones, with less than 85% occurring once and the leading ten covering 1% to 1.5%. The CDR3 has 15 residues. Trimming cost V 1 base and J 9 bases; bases outside gene matches: 6. Germline-derived CDR1 and CDR2 are LGHNA and YNFKEQ. This sample is drawn from a study of T cells in localized non-small cell lung cancer. Findings and caveats of the study: Researchers found a median around 50 of the top 100 tumor clones in adjacent lung. Multi-region tumor sequencing was not done, so intratumor heterogeneity could not be excluded. A higher density of T cells in blood coincided with extended overall survival. Uninvolved adjacent lung had more T cell clonality than any other tissue, topping tumor.

This rearrangement joins TRBV4-2 to TRBJ1-5; 10 positions agree with TRBD1. The specimen comprised peripheral blood, sampled before any cancer treatment. The TCR sequence derives from a female donor older than 55 with stage I lung adenocarcinoma. CDR3 DNA: TGTGCCAGCAGCCAAGGCCGGGACAGGGGTTGGCCCCAGCATTTT. Amino acids: CASSQGRDRGWPQHF.